The rows below give T cell receptor beta chains drawn from one sample of a study of CD8 T cells in ankylosing spondylitis. One entry per CDR3 protein, called by TCRdb with MiXCR from the 5' RACE reads. The sample lists fewer than 750,000 distinct CDR3 sequences, roughly 19% occurring once. What was sequenced was blood, either unsorted or a sorted T cell fraction (not recorded which). Source of these receptors: a male donor with ankylosing spondylitis. CDR3s include the opening cysteine and the closing phenylalanine or tryptophan. Each record gives: J gene, clone size, V gene, D gene, CDR3 protein, CDR3 DNA. D genes are given only for firm matches. Clone size appears in some rows only: once, few, many, or a class for an expanded clone.

TRBJ2-7	few	TRBV21-1	-	CASSAGPRDRAYEQYF	TGTGCCAGCAGCGCGGGCCCGAGGGACAGGGCCTACGAGCAGTACTTC
TRBJ1-2	few	TRBV29-1	-	CSTQANGGAMDGYTF	TGCAGCACCCAGGCGAATGGGGGGGCTATGGATGGCTACACCTTC
TRBJ2-2	few	TRBV5-6	-	CASSLRWLGTGELFF	TGTGCCAGCAGCTTGCGATGGTTGGGCACCGGGGAGCTGTTTTTT
TRBJ2-5	many	TRBV7-9	-	CASSFGRRETQYF	TGTGCCAGCAGCTTCGGGCGCAGGGAGACCCAGTACTTC
TRBJ2-1	few	TRBV29-1	-	CSVAQAGNEQFF	TGCAGCGTTGCGCAGGCGGGCAATGAGCAGTTCTTC
TRBJ1-6	-	TRBV13	-	CASSSRVGNSPLHF	TGTGCCAGCAGCAGCAGGGTAGGCAATTCACCCCTCCACTTT
TRBJ2-7	-	TRBV5-4	-	CASSPESGYEQYF	TGTGCCAGCAGCCCCGAATCGGGATACGAGCAGTACTTC
TRBJ2-7	-	TRBV12-3/TRBV12-4	TRBD1	CASSVSGTGFNEQYF	TGTGCCAGCAGTGTATCCGGGACAGGGTTCAACGAGCAGTACTTC
TRBJ2-4	few	TRBV5-1	-	CASSFDPTKNIQYF	TGCGCCAGCAGCTTCGACCCGACCAAAAACATTCAGTACTTC
TRBJ2-3	few	TRBV5-6	TRBD1	CASSWEQGGRSPTQYF	TGTGCCAGCAGCTGGGAACAGGGGGGCCGAAGCCCAACGCAGTATTTT
TRBJ2-2	-	TRBV11-2	TRBD2	CASSLWEGYPNTGELFF	TGTGCCAGCAGCTTATGGGAGGGATACCCGAACACCGGGGAGCTGTTTTTT
TRBJ2-5	-	TRBV20-1	-	CSTKGNQETQYF	TGCAGTACCAAGGGGAACCAAGAGACCCAGTACTTC
TRBJ1-1	-	TRBV10-3	TRBD1	CAIRRQGNAEAFF	TGTGCCATCAGGAGACAGGGTAACGCTGAAGCTTTCTTT
TRBJ1-2	few	TRBV7-2	TRBD1	CASRKTGYYGYTF	TGTGCCAGCAGGAAGACAGGGTACTATGGCTACACCTTC
TRBJ2-7	-	TRBV6-2/TRBV6-3	-	CASSYPQGGALEQYF	TGTGCCAGCAGTTACCCCCAGGGGGGGGCTCTCGAGCAGTACTTC
TRBJ2-1	many	TRBV5-1	TRBD2	CASRVSGSSYNEQFF	TGCGCCAGCAGGGTTAGCGGGAGCTCCTACAATGAGCAGTTCTTC
TRBJ1-2	many	TRBV12-3/TRBV12-4	-	CASSLSDAHGYTF	TGTGCCAGCAGTTTATCGGACGCGCATGGCTACACCTTC
TRBJ1-1	-	TRBV7-9	-	CASSLYPMRAEAFF	TGTGCCAGCAGCTTATATCCCATGCGCGCTGAAGCTTTCTTT
TRBJ2-1	-	TRBV7-9	TRBD2	CASSAGGVNEQFF	TGTGCCAGCAGCGCGGGAGGGGTAAATGAGCAGTTCTTC
TRBJ2-7	-	TRBV24-1	TRBD1	CATSDLGDRSEQYF	TGTGCCACCAGTGATTTGGGGGACAGGAGCGAGCAGTACTTC
TRBJ2-3	few	TRBV5-1	TRBD1	CASSLGVQGGTDTQYF	TGCGCCAGCAGCTTGGGGGTACAGGGGGGCACAGATACGCAGTATTTT
TRBJ1-2	-	TRBV6-2/TRBV6-3	-	CASSIPQGKADYGYTF	TGTGCCAGCAGTATACCACAGGGTAAAGCGGACTATGGCTACACCTTC
TRBJ1-5	many	TRBV29-1	TRBD1	CSATGTGDQPQHF	TGCAGCGCTACCGGGACAGGGGATCAGCCCCAGCATTTT
TRBJ2-1	-	TRBV20-1	-	CSAPTDNEQFF	TGCAGTGCTCCTACAGACAATGAGCAGTTCTTC
TRBJ2-3	-	TRBV11-2	TRBD2	CASSLPGLAGGNTDTQYF	TGTGCCAGCAGCCTCCCGGGACTAGCGGGAGGGAACACAGATACGCAGTATTTT
TRBJ1-1	-	TRBV7-9	TRBD1	CASTLEDRGAEAFF	TGTGCCAGCACCCTCGAGGACAGGGGCGCTGAAGCTTTCTTT
TRBJ2-3	many	TRBV29-1	TRBD1	CSVDRGTDTQYF	TGCAGCGTGGACAGGGGAACAGATACGCAGTATTTT
TRBJ1-3	few	TRBV6-5	-	CASSYGQGPSGNTIYF	TGTGCCAGCAGTTACGGGCAGGGCCCCTCTGGAAACACCATATATTTT
TRBJ2-1	-	TRBV5-1	-	CASSVLVGYNEQFF	TGCGCCAGCAGCGTCCTGGTGGGCTACAATGAGCAGTTCTTC
TRBJ2-7	-	TRBV4-1	-	CASSTRDIGLEEQYF	TGCGCCAGCAGCACCCGGGACATTGGGCTGGAGGAGCAGTACTTC
TRBJ2-1	-	TRBV4-3	-	CASSHGPASYNEQFF	TGCGCCAGCAGCCACGGACCAGCTAGCTACAATGAGCAGTTCTTC
TRBJ2-3	-	TRBV9	TRBD1	CASSPDRALADTQYF	TGTGCCAGCAGCCCGGACAGGGCCCTCGCAGATACGCAGTATTTT
TRBJ1-3	-	TRBV12-3/TRBV12-4	-	CASSFLGPRPGNTIYF	TGTGCCAGCAGTTTCCTGGGACCCAGGCCTGGAAACACCATATATTTT
TRBJ2-1	few	TRBV12-3/TRBV12-4	TRBD2	CASSLVGTSGSNEQFF	TGTGCCAGCAGTTTAGTGGGGACTAGCGGGAGCAATGAGCAGTTCTTC
TRBJ1-2	many	TRBV29-1	-	CSVVVVGYGYTF	TGCAGCGTCGTCGTGGTGGGATATGGCTACACCTTC
TRBJ2-2	few	TRBV24-1	TRBD2	CATSDLAGATGELFF	TGTGCCACCAGTGATCTCGCGGGAGCCACCGGGGAGCTGTTTTTT
TRBJ2-3	-	TRBV4-3	TRBD2	CASSRGLAGGMDTQYF	TGCGCCAGCAGCCGGGGACTAGCGGGAGGTATGGATACGCAGTATTTT
TRBJ2-2	few	TRBV7-1	TRBD1	CASSSRLIFGQGRMSNTGELFF	TGTGCCAGCAGCTCAAGACTCATATTCGGACAGGGTAGGATGTCGAACACCGGGGAGCTGTTTTTT
TRBJ2-3	-	TRBV13	TRBD2	CASSSYRDYIPDTQYF	TGTGCCAGCAGCTCCTACCGGGACTATATTCCAGATACGCAGTATTTT
TRBJ2-7	-	TRBV6-5	-	CASSFKVSYEQYF	TGTGCCAGCAGTTTTAAGGTCTCCTACGAGCAGTACTTC
TRBJ1-2	few	TRBV4-3	-	CASSQDQGNTYGYTF	TGCGCCAGCAGCCAAGACCAGGGGAATACCTATGGCTACACCTTC
TRBJ1-1	-	TRBV10-3	-	CAITGTLNTEAFF	TGTGCCATCACCGGGACCCTCAATACTGAAGCTTTCTTT
TRBJ1-2	few	TRBV3-1	-	CASSQGWQTYGYTF	TGTGCCAGCAGCCAAGGCTGGCAGACGTATGGCTACACCTTC
TRBJ1-3	few	TRBV12-3/TRBV12-4	-	CASVVGGAGNTIYF	TGTGCCAGCGTTGTGGGGGGCGCTGGAAACACCATATATTTT
TRBJ1-1	many	TRBV6-1	-	CASKTSWATEAFF	TGTGCCAGCAAAACCAGCTGGGCCACTGAAGCTTTCTTT
TRBJ2-7	-	TRBV5-1	-	CASSLIGQRYEQYF	TGCGCCAGCAGCTTAATAGGACAACGATACGAGCAGTACTTC
TRBJ1-1	-	TRBV4-3	-	CASSPAGWGARLEAFF	TGCGCCAGCAGCCCCGCTGGTTGGGGGGCGCGGTTGGAAGCTTTCTTT
TRBJ2-1	-	TRBV19	-	CASSILRYNEQFF	TGTGCCAGTAGTATCTTGAGGTACAATGAGCAGTTCTTC
TRBJ2-1	once	TRBV12-3/TRBV12-4	TRBD2	CASSLPPGRSGSGHEQFF	TGTGCCAGCAGTTTGCCCCCAGGACGGAGCGGGAGTGGGCATGAGCAGTTCTTC